This T cell receptor (beta chain) is drawn from a study of shared clonotypes between healthy human individuals. Findings and caveats of the study: Generally, estimated richness proved larger in naive subsets than it did in memory subsets.

Terminally differentiated effector memory CD45RA+ cells were left out of the naive CD8 fraction, which was CD45RO-negative and positively selected for CCR7. Regarding this clone: Its antigen is unknown.

The CDR3 runs to 15 residues. Deletions cut 3 bases from V and 6 bases from J, with 15 bases between. Germline V gene data show CDR1 as MDHEN and CDR2 as SYDVKM. The authors ran the assay at deep level. TCRdb's copy holds only in-frame clones and misses some; the assay was immunoSEQ multiplex PCR. The table lists around 580,000 clones, roughly 98% of them singletons. Sample: naive CD8+ T cells sorted from blood. This receptor was obtained from a young man in good health. The J gene is TRBJ1-5, the V gene TRBV28, with D uncertain. The CDR3 nucleotides read TGTGCCAGCAGTTTCCCCCTAGCGGGGTCTCAGCCCCAGCATTTT. Residues: CASSFPLAGSQPQHF.